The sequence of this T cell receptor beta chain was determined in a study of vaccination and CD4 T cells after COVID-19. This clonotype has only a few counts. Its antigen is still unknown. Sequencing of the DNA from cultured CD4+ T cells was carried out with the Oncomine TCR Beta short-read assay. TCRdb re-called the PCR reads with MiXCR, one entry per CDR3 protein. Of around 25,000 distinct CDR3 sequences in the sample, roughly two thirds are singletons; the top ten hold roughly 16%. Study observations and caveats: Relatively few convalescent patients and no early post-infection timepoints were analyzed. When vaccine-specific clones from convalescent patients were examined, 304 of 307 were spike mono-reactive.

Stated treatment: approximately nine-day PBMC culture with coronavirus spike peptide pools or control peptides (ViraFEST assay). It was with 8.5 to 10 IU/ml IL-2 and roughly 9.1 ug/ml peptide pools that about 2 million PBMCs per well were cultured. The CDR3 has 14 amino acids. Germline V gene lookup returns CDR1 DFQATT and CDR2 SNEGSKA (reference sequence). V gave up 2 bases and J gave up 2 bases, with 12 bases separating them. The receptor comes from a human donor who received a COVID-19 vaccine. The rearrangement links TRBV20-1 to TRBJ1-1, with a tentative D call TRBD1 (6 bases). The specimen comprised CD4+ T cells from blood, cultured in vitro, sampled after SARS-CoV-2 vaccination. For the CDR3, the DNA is TGCAGTGCTAGATCGGCAGGGGCTAACACTGAAGCTTTCTTT. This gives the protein CSARSAGANTEAFF.